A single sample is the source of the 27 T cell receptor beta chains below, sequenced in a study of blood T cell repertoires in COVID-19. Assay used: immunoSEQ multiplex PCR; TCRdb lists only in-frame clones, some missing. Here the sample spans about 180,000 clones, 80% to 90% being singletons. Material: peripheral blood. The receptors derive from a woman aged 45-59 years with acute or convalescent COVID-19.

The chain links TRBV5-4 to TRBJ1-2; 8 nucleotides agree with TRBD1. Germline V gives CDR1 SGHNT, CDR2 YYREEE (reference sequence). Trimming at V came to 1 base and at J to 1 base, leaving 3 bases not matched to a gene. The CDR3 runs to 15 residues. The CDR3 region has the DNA TGTGCCAGCAGCTTGATACAGGGGGTTAACTATGGCTACACCTTC. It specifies CASSLIQGVNYGYTF.

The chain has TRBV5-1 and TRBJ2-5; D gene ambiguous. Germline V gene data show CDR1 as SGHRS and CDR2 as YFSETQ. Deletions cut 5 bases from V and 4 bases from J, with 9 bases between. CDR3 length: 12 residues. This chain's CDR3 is CASRWSVETQYF. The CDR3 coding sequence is TGCGCCAGCAGATGGAGCGTAGAGACCCAGTACTTC.

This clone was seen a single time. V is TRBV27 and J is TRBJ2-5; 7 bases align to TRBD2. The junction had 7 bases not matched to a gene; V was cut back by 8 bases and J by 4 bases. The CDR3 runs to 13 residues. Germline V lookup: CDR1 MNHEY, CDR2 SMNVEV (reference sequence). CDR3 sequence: CASRLGGGETQYF. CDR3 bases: TGTGCCAGCCGCCTGGGGGGGGGAGAGACCCAGTACTTC.

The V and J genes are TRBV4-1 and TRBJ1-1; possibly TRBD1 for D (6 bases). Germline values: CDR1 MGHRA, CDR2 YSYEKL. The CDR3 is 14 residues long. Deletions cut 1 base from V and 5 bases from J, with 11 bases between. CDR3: CASSQVAGETEAFF. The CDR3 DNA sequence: TGCGCCAGCAGCCAAGTGGCAGGGGAAACTGAAGCTTTCTTT.

CDR3 protein: CASSQVRLSGNTIYF. The CDR3 region has the DNA TGCGCCAGCAGCCAAGTGAGGCTCTCTGGAAACACCATATATTTT. The chain combines TRBV4-3 with TRBJ1-3; no clear D gene. This CDR3 comprises 15 residues. V was clipped by 1 base and J by 0 bases, with 7 bases between them. In germline, CDR1 is LGHNA, CDR2 YSLEER.

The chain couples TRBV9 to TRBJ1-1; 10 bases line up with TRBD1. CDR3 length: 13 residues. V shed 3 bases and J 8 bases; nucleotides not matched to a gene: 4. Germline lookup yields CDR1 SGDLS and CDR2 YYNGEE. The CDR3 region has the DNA TGTGCCAGCAGCGCCCGGGACAGGGGCGAAGCTTTCTTT. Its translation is CASSARDRGEAFF.

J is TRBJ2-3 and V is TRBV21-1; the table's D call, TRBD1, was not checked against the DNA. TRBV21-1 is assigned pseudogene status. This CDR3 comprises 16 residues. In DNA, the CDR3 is TGTGCCAGCAGCAAAGCAGGGGGATTTGGCACAGATACGCAGTATTTT. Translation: CASSKAGGFGTDTQYF.

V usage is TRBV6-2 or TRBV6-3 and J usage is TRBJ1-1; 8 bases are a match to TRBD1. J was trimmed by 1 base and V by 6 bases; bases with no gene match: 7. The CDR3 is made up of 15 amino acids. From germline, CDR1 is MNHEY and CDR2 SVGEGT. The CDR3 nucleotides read TGTGCCAGCAGCCACAGGGGGACAAAGAACACTGAAGCTTTCTTT. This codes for CASSHRGTKNTEAFF.

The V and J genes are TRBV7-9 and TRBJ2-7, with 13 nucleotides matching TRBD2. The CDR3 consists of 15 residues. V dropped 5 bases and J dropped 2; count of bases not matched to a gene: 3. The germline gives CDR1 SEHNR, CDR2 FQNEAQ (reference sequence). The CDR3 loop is CASSQGLAGTYEQYF. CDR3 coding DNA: TGTGCCAGCAGCCAGGGACTAGCGGGGACCTACGAGCAGTACTTC.

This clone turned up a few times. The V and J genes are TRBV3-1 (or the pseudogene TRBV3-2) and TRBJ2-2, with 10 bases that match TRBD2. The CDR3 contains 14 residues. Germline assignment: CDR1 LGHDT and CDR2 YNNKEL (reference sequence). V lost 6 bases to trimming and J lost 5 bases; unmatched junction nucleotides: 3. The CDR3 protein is CASRQREGTGELFF. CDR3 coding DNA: TGTGCCAGCAGACAGCGGGAGGGGACCGGGGAGCTGTTTTTT.

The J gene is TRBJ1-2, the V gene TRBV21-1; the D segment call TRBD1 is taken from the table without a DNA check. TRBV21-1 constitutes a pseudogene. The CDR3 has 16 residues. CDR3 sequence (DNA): TGTGCCAGCAGCATCCGCCTATTGGACAATAACTATGGCTACACCTTC. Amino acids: CASSIRLLDNNYGYTF.

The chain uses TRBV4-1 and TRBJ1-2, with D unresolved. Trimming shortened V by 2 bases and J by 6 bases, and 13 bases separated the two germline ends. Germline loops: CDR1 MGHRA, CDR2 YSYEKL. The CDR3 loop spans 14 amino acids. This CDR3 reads CASSQSPRRNGYTF. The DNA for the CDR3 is TGCGCCAGCAGCCAATCACCCAGGAGGAATGGCTACACCTTC.

The CDR3 coding sequence is TGTGCCAGCAGCCAACGGACTAGCGGGGGGGATGAGCAGTTCTTC. It yields the protein CASSQRTSGGDEQFF. The chain has TRBV11-3 and TRBJ2-1; 15 positions match TRBD2. The trim removed 5 bases at V and 8 bases at J, leaving 4 bases unmatched. Germline V gene data show CDR1 as SGHNT and CDR2 as YENEEA. The CDR3 has 15 residues.

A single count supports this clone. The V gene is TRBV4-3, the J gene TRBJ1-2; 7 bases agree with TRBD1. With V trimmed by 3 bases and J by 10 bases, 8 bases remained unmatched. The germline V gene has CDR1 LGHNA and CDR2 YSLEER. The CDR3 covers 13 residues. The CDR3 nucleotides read TGCGCCAGCAGCCAGCAGGGGGATCGGCTCTACACCTTC. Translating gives CASSQQGDRLYTF.

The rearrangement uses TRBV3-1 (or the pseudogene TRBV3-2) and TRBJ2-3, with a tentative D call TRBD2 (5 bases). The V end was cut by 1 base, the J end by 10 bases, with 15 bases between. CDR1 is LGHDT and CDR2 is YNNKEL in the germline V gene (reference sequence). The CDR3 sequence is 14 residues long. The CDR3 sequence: CASSQGWESNAQYF. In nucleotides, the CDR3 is TGTGCCAGCAGCCAAGGATGGGAGTCCAATGCGCAGTATTTT.

This CDR3 is CASRKTGPREQYF. CDR3 nucleotide sequence: TGTGCCAGCAGGAAGACAGGCCCTAGGGAGCAGTACTTC. The rearrangement uses TRBV28 and TRBJ2-7; a possible D gene is TRBD1 (6 bases). CDR1 is MDHEN and CDR2 is SYDVKM in the germline V gene. The CDR3 is 13 amino acids. V was cut by 6 bases and J by 7 bases, with 16 bases left in between.

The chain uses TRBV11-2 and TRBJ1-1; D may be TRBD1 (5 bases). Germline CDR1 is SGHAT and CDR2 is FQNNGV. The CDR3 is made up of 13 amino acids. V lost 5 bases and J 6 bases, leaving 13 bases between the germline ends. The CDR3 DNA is TGTGCCAGCAGCCCTCAGGGTATCGCTGAAGCTTTCTTT. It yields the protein CASSPQGIAEAFF.

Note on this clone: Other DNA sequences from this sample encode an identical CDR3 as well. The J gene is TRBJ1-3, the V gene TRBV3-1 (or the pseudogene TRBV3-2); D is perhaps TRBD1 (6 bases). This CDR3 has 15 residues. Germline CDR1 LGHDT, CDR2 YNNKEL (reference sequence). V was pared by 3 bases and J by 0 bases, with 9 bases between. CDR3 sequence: CASSQTDSSGNTIYF. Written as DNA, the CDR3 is TGTGCCAGCAGCCAGACGGACAGCTCTGGAAACACCATATATTTT.

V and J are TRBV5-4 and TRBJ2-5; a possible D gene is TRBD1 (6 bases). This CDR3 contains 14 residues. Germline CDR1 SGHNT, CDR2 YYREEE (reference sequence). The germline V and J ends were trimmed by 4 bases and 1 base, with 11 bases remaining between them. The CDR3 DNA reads TGTGCCAGCAGCACCTGGGACACCCAAGAGACCCAGTACTTC. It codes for CASSTWDTQETQYF.

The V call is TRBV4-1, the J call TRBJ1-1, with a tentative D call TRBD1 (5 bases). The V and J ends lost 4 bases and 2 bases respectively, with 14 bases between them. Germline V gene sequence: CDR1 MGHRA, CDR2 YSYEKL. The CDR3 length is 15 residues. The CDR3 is CASSPTGVLNTEAFF. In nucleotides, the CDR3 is TGCGCCAGCAGCCCCACGGGGGTTCTCAACACTGAAGCTTTCTTT.

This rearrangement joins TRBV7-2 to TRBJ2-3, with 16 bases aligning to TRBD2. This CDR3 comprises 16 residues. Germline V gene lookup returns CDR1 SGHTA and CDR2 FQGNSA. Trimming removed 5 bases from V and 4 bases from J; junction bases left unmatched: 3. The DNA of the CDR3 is TGTGCCAGCAGCCCTGGGACTAGCGGGAGGGCAGATACGCAGTATTTT. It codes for CASSPGTSGRADTQYF.

The CDR3 here is CASSPDRGNTEAFF. The CDR3 DNA reads TGTGCCAGTAGTCCTGACAGGGGGAACACTGAAGCTTTCTTT. The chain has TRBV19 and TRBJ1-1, with 8 positions matching TRBD1. There are 14 residues in the CDR3. Germline V lookup: CDR1 LNHDA, CDR2 SQIVND (reference sequence). V trimming: 5 bases; J trimming: 1 base; junction bases outside the gene matches: 3.

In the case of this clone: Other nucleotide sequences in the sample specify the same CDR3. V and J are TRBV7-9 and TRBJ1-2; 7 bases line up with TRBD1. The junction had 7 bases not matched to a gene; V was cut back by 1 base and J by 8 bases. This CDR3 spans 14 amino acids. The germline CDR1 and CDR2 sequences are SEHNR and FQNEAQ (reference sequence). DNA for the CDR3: TGTGCCAGCAGCTTAGTCAACAGGGGTGAAGGCTACACCTTC. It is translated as CASSLVNRGEGYTF.

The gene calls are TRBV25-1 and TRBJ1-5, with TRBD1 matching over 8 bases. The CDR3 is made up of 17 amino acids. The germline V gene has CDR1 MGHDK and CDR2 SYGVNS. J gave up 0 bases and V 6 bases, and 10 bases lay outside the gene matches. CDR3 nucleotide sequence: TGTGCCAGCAGCCCCGGGACAGGCATCTTTAGCAATCAGCCCCAGCATTTT. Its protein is CASSPGTGIFSNQPQHF.

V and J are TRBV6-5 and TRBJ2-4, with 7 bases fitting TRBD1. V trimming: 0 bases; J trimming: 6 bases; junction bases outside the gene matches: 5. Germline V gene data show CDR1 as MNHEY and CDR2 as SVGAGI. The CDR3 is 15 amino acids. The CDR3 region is CASSYSTTGSNIQYF. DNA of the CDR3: TGTGCCAGCAGTTACTCGACGACAGGGTCAAACATTCAGTACTTC.

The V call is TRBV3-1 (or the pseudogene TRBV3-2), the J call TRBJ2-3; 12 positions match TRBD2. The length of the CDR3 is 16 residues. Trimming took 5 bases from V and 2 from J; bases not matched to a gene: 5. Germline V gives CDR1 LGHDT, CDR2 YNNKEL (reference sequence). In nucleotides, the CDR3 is TGTGCCAGCAGCGCCGGGACTAGCGGGTACACAGATACGCAGTATTTT. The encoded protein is CASSAGTSGYTDTQYF.

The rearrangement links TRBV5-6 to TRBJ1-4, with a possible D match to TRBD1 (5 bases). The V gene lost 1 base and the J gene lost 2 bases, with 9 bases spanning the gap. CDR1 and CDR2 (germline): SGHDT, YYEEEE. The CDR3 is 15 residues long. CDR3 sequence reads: CASSLTPGTNEKLFF. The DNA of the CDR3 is TGTGCCAGCAGCTTGACTCCAGGGACTAATGAAAAACTGTTTTTT.